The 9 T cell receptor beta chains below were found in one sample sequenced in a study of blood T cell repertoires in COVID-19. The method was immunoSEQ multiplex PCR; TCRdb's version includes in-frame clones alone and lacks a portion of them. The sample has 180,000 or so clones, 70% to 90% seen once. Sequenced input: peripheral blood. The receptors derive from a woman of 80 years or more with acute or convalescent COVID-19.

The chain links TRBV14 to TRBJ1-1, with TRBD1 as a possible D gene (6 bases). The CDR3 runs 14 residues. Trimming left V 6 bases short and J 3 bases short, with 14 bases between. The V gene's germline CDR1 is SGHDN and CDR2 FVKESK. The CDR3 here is CASRPRDTYTEAFF. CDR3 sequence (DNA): TGTGCCAGCAGGCCCCGGGACACCTACACTGAAGCTTTCTTT.

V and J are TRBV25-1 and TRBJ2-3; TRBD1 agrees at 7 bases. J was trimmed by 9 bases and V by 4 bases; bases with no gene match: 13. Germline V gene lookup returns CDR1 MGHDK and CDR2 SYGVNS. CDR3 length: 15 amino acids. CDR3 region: CASSVQDRLYGTQYF. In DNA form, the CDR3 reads TGTGCCAGCAGTGTACAGGACAGGCTATACGGGACGCAGTATTTT. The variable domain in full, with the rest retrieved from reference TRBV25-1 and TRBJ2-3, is EADIYQTPRYLVIGTGKKITLECSQTMGHDKMYWYQQDPGMELHLIHYSYGVNSTEKGDLSSESTVSRIRTEHFPLTLESARPSHTSQYLCASSVQDRLYGTQYFGPGTRLTVL.

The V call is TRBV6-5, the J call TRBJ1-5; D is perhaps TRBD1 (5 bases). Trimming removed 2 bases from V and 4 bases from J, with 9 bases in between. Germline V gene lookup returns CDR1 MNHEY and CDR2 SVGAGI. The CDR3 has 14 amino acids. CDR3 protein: CASSYGGFNQPQHF. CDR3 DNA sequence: TGTGCCAGCAGTTACGGGGGGTTTAATCAGCCCCAGCATTTT.

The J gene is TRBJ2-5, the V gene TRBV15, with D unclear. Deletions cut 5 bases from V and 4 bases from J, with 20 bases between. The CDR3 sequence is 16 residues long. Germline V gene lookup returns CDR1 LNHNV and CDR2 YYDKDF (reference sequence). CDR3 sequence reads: CATSGLLTVTSETQYF. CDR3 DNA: TGTGCCACCAGCGGGCTTCTAACAGTTACCTCAGAGACCCAGTACTTC.

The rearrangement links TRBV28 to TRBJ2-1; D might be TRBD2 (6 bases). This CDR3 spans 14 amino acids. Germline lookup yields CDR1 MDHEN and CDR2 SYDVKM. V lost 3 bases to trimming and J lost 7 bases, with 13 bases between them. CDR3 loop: CASSFPGRGNEQFF. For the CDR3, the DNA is TGTGCCAGCAGTTTCCCCGGGAGAGGAAATGAGCAGTTCTTC.

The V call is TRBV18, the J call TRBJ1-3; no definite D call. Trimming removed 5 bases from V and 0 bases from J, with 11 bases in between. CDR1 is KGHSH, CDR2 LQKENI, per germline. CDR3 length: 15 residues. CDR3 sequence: CASSTDTSSGNTIYF. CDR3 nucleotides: TGTGCCAGCTCAACCGACACAAGCTCTGGAAACACCATATATTTT.

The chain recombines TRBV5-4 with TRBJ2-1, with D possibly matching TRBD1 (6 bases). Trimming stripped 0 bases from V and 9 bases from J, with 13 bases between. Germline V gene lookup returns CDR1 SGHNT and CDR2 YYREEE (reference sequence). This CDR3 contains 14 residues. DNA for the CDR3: TGTGCCAGCAGCTTGGACAGGGCGGCGGCTGAGCAGTTCTTC. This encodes CASSLDRAAAEQFF.

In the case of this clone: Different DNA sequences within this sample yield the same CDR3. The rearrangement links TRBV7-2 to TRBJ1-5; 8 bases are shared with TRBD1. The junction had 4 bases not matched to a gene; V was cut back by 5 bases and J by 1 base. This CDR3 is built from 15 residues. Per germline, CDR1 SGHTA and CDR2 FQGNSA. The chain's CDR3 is CASSPQGGSNQPQHF. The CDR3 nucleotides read TGTGCCAGCAGCCCACAGGGGGGGAGCAATCAGCCCCAGCATTTT.

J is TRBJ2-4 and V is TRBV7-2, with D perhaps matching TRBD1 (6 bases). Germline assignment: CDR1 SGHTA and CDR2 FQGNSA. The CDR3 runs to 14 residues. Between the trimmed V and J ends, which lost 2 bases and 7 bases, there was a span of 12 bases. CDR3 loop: CASSLLQGINIQYF. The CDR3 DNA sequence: TGTGCCAGCAGCTTATTACAGGGCATCAACATTCAGTACTTC.